This entry lists 4 T cell receptor beta chains sequenced from one sample in a study of T-cell memory formation after mild COVID-19. From the 5' RACE reads, TCRdb called clonotypes with MiXCR, one entry per CDR3 protein. The data contain about 260,000 distinct CDR3 sequences, roughly a sixth of them singletons. The material sequenced was PBMCs or a T cell subset sorted from them (not recorded which). These receptors were obtained from a man younger than 35 who had mild COVID-19 (a few samples of this study predate the infection). Cell type and time point are not known.

The J gene is TRBJ2-7, the V gene TRBV10-3, with D perhaps being TRBD1 or TRBD2 (5 bases each). This CDR3 region has 12 residues. V lost 5 bases, J lost 4 bases, and 9 bases lay in between. Germline lookup yields CDR1 ENHRY and CDR2 SYGVKD. CDR3 sequence (DNA): TGTGCCATCAGTAGGGACGGATACGAGCAGTACTTC. Its translation: CAISRDGYEQYF.

This chain connects TRBV7-9 to TRBJ2-1; possible D gene TRBD2, 6 bases. The V and J ends lost 8 bases and 9 bases respectively, with 11 bases between them. CDR1 SEHNR and CDR2 FQNEAQ come from the germline V gene (reference sequence). This CDR3 region has 11 residues. In DNA form, the CDR3 reads TGTGCCAGCCCTCTCGGGGGTGAGCAGTTCTTC. Its translation: CASPLGGEQFF.

This clonotype was found many times. The V call is TRBV12-3 or TRBV12-4, the J call TRBJ2-1, with TRBD1 matching 7 bases. The CDR3 extends over 14 amino acids. V shed 8 bases, J shed 9 bases, and the junction held 13 bases outside the gene matches. The CDR3 protein is CASGPTGPGIEQFF. Written as DNA, the CDR3 is TGTGCCAGCGGTCCGACAGGGCCCGGGATTGAGCAGTTCTTC.

This clonotype was detected only a few times. The J gene is TRBJ2-1, the V gene TRBV7-2, with 10 positions matching TRBD2. Germline assignment: CDR1 SGHTA and CDR2 FQGNSA. The V gene end was trimmed by 2 bases and the J gene end by 8 bases; junction bases not matched to a gene: 3. The CDR3 totals 14 residues. The CDR3 DNA reads TGTGCCAGCAGCTTACGGCTAGCGGGGGATGAGCAGTTCTTC. Residues: CASSLRLAGDEQFF. The full variable domain, in which reference TRBV7-2 and TRBJ2-1 provide the parts outside the CDR3, is GAGVSQSPSNKVTEKGKDVELRCDPISGHTALYWYRQSLGQGLEFLIYFQGNSAPDKSGLPSDRFSAERTGGSVSTLTIQRTQQEDSAVYLCASSLRLAGDEQFFGPGTRLTVL.